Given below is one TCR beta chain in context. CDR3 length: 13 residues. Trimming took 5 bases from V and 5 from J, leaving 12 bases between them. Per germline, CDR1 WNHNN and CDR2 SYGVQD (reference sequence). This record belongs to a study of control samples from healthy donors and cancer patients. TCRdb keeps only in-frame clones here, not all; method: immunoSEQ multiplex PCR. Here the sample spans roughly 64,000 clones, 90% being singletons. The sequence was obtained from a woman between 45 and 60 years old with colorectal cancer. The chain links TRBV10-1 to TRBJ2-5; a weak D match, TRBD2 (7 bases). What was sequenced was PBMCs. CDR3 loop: CASSRGAYETQYF. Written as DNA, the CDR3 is TGCGCCAGCAGTCGGGGGGCTTACGAGACCCAGTACTTC.